This entry describes one T cell receptor beta chain. Per the original methods: The authors estimated nucleated cell counts from reference gene primer amplification. Libraries were prepared by immunoSEQ multiplex PCR; TCRdb keeps only in-frame clonotypes and omits some of them. V and J calls and clone size follow that table, whereas D and trimming were derived from the DNA. Of fewer than 300,000 clones listed, roughly 80% are singletons. The CDR3 length is 15 residues. The V gene end was trimmed by 1 base and the J gene end by 2 bases; junction bases not matched to a gene: 2. The germline gives CDR1 LGHDT, CDR2 YNNKEL (reference sequence). The Seattle site enrolled patients during active infection and followed them longitudinally. The data stem from a study of blood T cell repertoires in COVID-19. Study-wide background: The United States, Italy and Spain were the sources of the acute and convalescent COVID-19 samples. Sample material is recorded as cDNA or gDNA derived from T cells, B-cell-depleted T cells, or PBMCs.

This clonotype was sampled from a person aged 65 to 85 with COVID-19, enrolled during active disease. The sequencing input was peripheral blood. The chain has TRBV3-1 (or the pseudogene TRBV3-2) and TRBJ2-4; 7 bases are shared with TRBD2. CDR3 sequence: CASSQGGGTKNIQYF. The DNA for the CDR3 is TGTGCCAGCAGCCAAGGGGGGGGGACCAAAAACATTCAGTACTTC.